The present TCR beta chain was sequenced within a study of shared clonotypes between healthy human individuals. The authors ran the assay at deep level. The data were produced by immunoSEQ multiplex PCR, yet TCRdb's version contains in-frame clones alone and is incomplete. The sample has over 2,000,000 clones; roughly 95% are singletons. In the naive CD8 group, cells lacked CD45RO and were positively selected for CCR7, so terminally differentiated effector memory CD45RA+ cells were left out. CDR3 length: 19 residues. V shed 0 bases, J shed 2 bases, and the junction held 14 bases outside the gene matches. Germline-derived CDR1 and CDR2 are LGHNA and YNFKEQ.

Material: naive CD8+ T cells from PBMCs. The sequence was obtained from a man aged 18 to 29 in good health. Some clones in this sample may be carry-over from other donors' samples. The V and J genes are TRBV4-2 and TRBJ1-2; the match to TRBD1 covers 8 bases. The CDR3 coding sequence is TGTGCCAGCAGCCAAGATTTATTTCGGACAGGGTCGGTAAACTATGGCTACACCTTC. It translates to CASSQDLFRTGSVNYGYTF.